The 3 T cell receptor beta chains below all came from one sample that was sequenced in a study of blood T cell repertoires in COVID-19. This table comes from immunoSEQ multiplex PCR, and its TCRdb copy is limited to in-frame clones, with some not included. The sample records about 83,000 clones, roughly 82% being singletons. Sequenced: peripheral blood. Source of these receptors: a man in his fifties with active COVID-19.

This chain connects TRBV6-2 or TRBV6-3 to TRBJ1-6, with 8 bases fitting TRBD1. Trimming at V came to 5 bases and at J to 5 bases, leaving 5 bases not matched to a gene. CDR3 length equals 15 residues. Germline V gene data show CDR1 as MNHEY and CDR2 as SVGEGT. CDR3 in amino acids: CASSIRQGNNSPLHF. The CDR3 bases are TGTGCCAGCAGTATAAGACAGGGGAATAATTCACCCCTCCACTTT.

This clone was recorded once. The rearrangement uses TRBV9 and TRBJ2-5; weak D call: TRBD2 (5 bases). The ends were cut back, 0 bases at V and 5 bases at J, with 11 bases in the middle. CDR1 is SGDLS and CDR2 is YYNGEE in the germline V gene. CDR3 size: 14 residues. In nucleotides, the CDR3 is TGTGCCAGCAGCGTAGATGCCGGCGGGGAGACCCAGTACTTC. Its translation: CASSVDAGGETQYF.

This clone occurred once. The gene calls are TRBV18 and TRBJ2-7, with 8 bases that match TRBD1. This CDR3 contains 15 residues. Germline CDR1 is KGHSH and CDR2 is LQKENI. V shed 5 bases and J 5 bases; nucleotides not matched to a gene: 11. CDR3 DNA sequence: TGTGCCAGCTCATCCCGAGGACAGGGTACGGACGAGCAGTACTTC. Its protein is CASSSRGQGTDEQYF.